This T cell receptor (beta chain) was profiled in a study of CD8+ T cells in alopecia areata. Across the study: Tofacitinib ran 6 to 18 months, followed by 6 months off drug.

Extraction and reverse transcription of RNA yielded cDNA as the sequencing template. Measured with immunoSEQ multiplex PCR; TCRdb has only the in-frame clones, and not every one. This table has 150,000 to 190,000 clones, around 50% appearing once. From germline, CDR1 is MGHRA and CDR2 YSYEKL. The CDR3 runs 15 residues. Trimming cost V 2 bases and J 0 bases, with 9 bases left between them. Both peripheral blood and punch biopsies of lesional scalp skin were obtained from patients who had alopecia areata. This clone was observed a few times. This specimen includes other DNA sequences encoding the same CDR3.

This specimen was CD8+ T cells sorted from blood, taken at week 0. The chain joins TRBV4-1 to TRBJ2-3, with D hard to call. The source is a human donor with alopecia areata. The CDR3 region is CASSQRADSTDTQYF. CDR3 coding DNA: TGCGCCAGCAGCCAAAGGGCGGATAGCACAGATACGCAGTATTTT.